The subject of this entry is one T cell receptor (beta chain). Its antigen is undetermined. This sample is part of a study of T cell clonotyping in hematopoietic cell transplantation. Study results and caveats: CD4 and CD8 repertoire contributions could not be separated without sorting.

Some clones are missing from TCRdb's copy, which holds only in-frame ones; the method was immunoSEQ multiplex PCR. The sample gives 65,000 to 75,000 clones, approximately 94% of which show up once; 1.6% is in the top ten. From germline, CDR1 is SNHLY and CDR2 FYNNEI. Trimming removed 8 bases from V and 7 bases from J, with 5 bases in between. This CDR3 is built from 10 residues. This rearrangement joins TRBV2 to TRBJ2-2; no clear D gene. The clonotype comes from a man between 50 and 59 years old in good health. Some clones in this sample may be carry-over from other donors' samples. The sequencing input was peripheral blood mononuclear cells. In nucleotides, the CDR3 is TGTGCCAGCCGTGGCGGGGAGCTGTTTTTT. Encoded protein: CASRGGELFF.